This T cell receptor (beta chain) was sequenced for a study of cytomegalovirus exposure and HLA in healthy donors. Findings and limits, study-wide: Roughly 170 TCR beta chains were listed as cytomegalovirus-associated. 87-base-pair reads could not separate some V segments, including TRBV6-2 and TRBV6-3. Other equally common chains were less clonally expanded than HLA-associated TCR beta chains, a later analysis showed.

The primer mix had 60 Vbeta and 13 Jbeta primers. Authors' processing steps: There were 80 million or so unique TCR beta chains by a later count, and approximately 12 million of them were shared. TCRdb's copy holds only in-frame clones and misses some; the assay was immunoSEQ multiplex PCR. D and trimming were read from the DNA, whereas the V and J calls and clone size are those reported in that table. Of about 230,000 clones in the sample, about three quarters are singletons; the top ten hold more than 0.45%. Concerning this clone: The target antigen is unknown.

This CDR3 has 14 amino acids. The germline CDR1 and CDR2 sequences are SGHRS and YFSETQ. J was trimmed by 6 bases and V by 4 bases; bases with no gene match: 4. V usage is TRBV5-1 and J usage is TRBJ2-3; the match to TRBD1 covers 11 bases. The sample comprised PBMCs. The clonotype originates from a boy aged 5 to 17 in good health and CMV-seronegative. The CDR3 protein is CASSPGQGADTQYF. CDR3 nucleotide sequence: TGCGCCAGCAGCCCTGGACAGGGGGCCGATACGCAGTATTTT.